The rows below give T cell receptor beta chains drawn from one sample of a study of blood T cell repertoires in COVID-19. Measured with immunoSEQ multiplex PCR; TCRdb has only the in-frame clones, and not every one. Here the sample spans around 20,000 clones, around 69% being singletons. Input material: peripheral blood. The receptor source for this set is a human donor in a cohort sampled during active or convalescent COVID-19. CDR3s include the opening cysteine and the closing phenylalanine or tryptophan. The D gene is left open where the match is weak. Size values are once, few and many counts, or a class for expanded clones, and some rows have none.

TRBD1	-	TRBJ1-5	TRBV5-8	TGTGCCAGCAGCTTCCGGGACAGGGACCAGCCCCAGCATTTT	CASSFRDRDQPQHF
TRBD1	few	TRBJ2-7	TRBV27	TGTGCCAGCAGTTTAAGGGCAGGGGGCTACGAGCAGTACTTC	CASSLRAGGYEQYF
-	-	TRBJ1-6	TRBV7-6	TGTGCCAGCAGCTTATGGCCTGATACTAATTCACCCCTCCACTTT	CASSLWPDTNSPLHF
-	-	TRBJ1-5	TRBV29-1	TGCAGCGCCCGCTTCGGCGGATCTTATAGCAATCAGCCCCAGCATTTT	CSARFGGSYSNQPQHF
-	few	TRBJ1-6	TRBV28	TGTGCCAGCAGTTTGGTCAGGGGAAAATCACCCCTCCACTTT	CASSLVRGKSPLHF
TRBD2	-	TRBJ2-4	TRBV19	TGTGCCAGTAACGGAAAATCCGGGACTAGAGGCGGAAACATTCAGTACTTC	CASNGKSGTRGGNIQYF
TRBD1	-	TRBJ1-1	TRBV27	TGTGCCAGCAGCTTATTAGTGACAGGGTCTGAAGCTTTCTTT	CASSLLVTGSEAFF
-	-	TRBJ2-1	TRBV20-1	TGCAGTGTCTACAGGAACAATGAGCAGTTCTTC	CSVYRNNEQFF
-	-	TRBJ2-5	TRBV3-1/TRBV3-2	TGTGCCAGCAGCCATTATAAGCGGGTTCAAGAGACCCAGTACTTC	CASSHYKRVQETQYF
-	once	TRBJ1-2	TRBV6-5	TGTGCCAGCAATTTACGACGGGGCTATGGCTACACCTTC	CASNLRRGYGYTF
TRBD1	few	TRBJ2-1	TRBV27	TGTGCCAGCAGTTTAACCGGGACAGGGTATACTGAGCAGTTCTTC	CASSLTGTGYTEQFF
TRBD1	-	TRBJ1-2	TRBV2	TGTGCCAGCAGCAGATCACAGGGGGAGGAAGGCTACACCTTC	CASSRSQGEEGYTF
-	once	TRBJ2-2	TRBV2	TGTGCCAGCGGTGGAACTTTCACCGGGGAGCTGTTTTTT	CASGGTFTGELFF
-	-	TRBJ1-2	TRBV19	TGTGCCGCAAGTACAGGGAAGATTCGGGGCTACACCTTC	CAASTGKIRGYTF
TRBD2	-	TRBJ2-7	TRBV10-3	TGTGCCATCAGTGAGAGCACGGGACTAGATATTGGTCGGTACGAGCAGTACTTC	CAISESTGLDIGRYEQYF
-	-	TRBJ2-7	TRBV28	TGTGCCAGCAGTGCCCCGGAAGGGGGCTCCTACGAGCAGTACTTC	CASSAPEGGSYEQYF
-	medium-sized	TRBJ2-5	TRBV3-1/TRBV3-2	TGTGCCAGCAGCTACATGAAAGAGACCCAGTACTTC	CASSYMKETQYF
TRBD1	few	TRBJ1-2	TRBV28	TGTGCCAGCAGTTTTTTCGGACAGGCGTCTAACTATGGCTACACCTTC	CASSFFGQASNYGYTF
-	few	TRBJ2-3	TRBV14	TGTGCCAGCAGCCTCCGCAGGGTCGGGGATACGCAGTATTTT	CASSLRRVGDTQYF
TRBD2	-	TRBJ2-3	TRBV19	TGTGCCAGTAGCAGCGGGCGGGGGGGTGACACAGATACGCAGTATTTT	CASSSGRGGDTDTQYF
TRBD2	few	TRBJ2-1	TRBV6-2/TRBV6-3	TGTGCCAGCAGTTACCTCGGGAGGCAGAATGAGCAGTTCTTC	CASSYLGRQNEQFF
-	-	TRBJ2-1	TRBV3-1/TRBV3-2	TGTGCCAGCAGCCAAGACCCGAACAGGGCAAGCTCCTACAATGAGCAGTTCTTC	CASSQDPNRASSYNEQFF
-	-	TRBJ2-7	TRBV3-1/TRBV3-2	TGTGCCAGCAGCCAAGATCAGTTGCGGGGTTGGCCCTACGAGCAGTACTTC	CASSQDQLRGWPYEQYF
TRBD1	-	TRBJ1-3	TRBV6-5	TGTGCCAGCAGGACAGGGTGGCAGGGCCAAAACACCATATATTTT	CASRTGWQGQNTIYF
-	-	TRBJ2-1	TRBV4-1	TGCGCCAGCAGCCGTAGCGTGATGGCGTATGAGCAGTTCTTC	CASSRSVMAYEQFF
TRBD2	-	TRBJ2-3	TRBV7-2	TGTGCCAGCAGCCCCATCTCCGCGGCTAGCGGGAGCAGATTAGGTACGCAGTATTTT	CASSPISAASGSRLGTQYF
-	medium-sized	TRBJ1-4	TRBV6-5	TGTGCCAGCAGTTCCCTCTTTGGGCGTAATGAAAAACTGTTTTTT	CASSSLFGRNEKLFF
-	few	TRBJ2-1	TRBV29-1	TGCAGCGCCTCCGGGGTTAGCTCCTACAATGAGCAGTTCTTC	CSASGVSSYNEQFF
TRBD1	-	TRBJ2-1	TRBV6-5	TGTGCTAGCAAGGGGCAGGGGGCCCATGAGCAGTTCTTC	CASKGQGAHEQFF
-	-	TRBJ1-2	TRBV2	TGTGCCAGCAGTGGACAGGCCGGCTATGGCTACACCTTC	CASSGQAGYGYTF
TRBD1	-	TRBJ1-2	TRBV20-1	TGCAGTGCTAGTCTCCCTCGGACAGGCGTTAACTATGGCTACACCTTC	CSASLPRTGVNYGYTF
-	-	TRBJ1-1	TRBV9	TGTGCCAGCAGCGTATCCGGCAGGGGCACTGAAGCTTTCTTT	CASSVSGRGTEAFF
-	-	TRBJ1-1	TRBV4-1	TGCGCCAGCAGCCAAGGACGTTTGGGACAACACGCGAGCACTGAAGCTTTCTTT	CASSQGRLGQHASTEAFF
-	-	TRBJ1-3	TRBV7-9	TGTGCCAGCAGAGGAGAGCGAAGCTCTGGAAACACCATATATTTT	CASRGERSSGNTIYF
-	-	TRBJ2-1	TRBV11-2	TGTGCCAGCAACCTACTCAATGAGCAGTTCTTC	CASNLLNEQFF
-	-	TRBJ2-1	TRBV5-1	TGCGCCAGCAGAATAAATACAGGGAACAATGAGCAGTTCTTC	CASRINTGNNEQFF
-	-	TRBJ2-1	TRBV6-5	TGTGCCAGCAGTTACTTACAGTCCCTCTCCTACAATGAGCAGTTCTTC	CASSYLQSLSYNEQFF
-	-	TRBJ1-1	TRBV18	TGTGCCAGCACACTTATGGGGCAGGCAATAATGAACACTGAAGCTTTCTTT	CASTLMGQAIMNTEAFF
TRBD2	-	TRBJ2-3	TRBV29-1	TGCAGCGTTGGGCCTAGCGGGGACGTCACAGATACGCAGTATTTT	CSVGPSGDVTDTQYF
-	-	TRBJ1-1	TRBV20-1	TGCAGTGCTAGTACACAGGGGAACACTGAAGCTTTCTTT	CSASTQGNTEAFF
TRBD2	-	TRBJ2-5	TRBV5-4	TGTGCCAGCAGCTCTGGGGGGCGACTAGCGGTTCAAGAGACCCAGTACTTC	CASSSGGRLAVQETQYF
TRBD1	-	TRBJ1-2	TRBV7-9	TGTGCCAGCAGCTTACCCGCGGCAGGGGGAATTACTAACTATGGCTACACCTTC	CASSLPAAGGITNYGYTF
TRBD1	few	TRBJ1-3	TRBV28	TGTGCCAGCAGTATTTCATACAGGGGTACTGGAAACACCATATATTTT	CASSISYRGTGNTIYF
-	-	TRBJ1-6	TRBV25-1	TGTGCCAGCAGTGAAGGGGACAATAATTCACCCCTCCACTTT	CASSEGDNNSPLHF
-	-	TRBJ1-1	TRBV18	TGTGCCAGCTCCGGGGGGCCGAACACTGAAGCTTTCTTT	CASSGGPNTEAFF
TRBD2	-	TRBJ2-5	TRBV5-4	TGTGCCAGCAGCTTTAGCGGGGGGGCGCAAGAGACCCAGTACTTC	CASSFSGGAQETQYF
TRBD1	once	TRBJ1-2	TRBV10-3	TGTGCCACAGGGACAGGGGTAGGCTACACCTTC	CATGTGVGYTF
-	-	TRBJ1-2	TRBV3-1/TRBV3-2	TGTGCCAGCAGCCCTAATTCGAACCTAGGCTACACCTTC	CASSPNSNLGYTF
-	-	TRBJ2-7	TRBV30	TGTGCCTGGAGTGTCTCGGGCGAGCAGTACTTC	CAWSVSGEQYF
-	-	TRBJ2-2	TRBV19	TGTGCCAGTAGCCCCACCGGAGGGACCGGGGAGCTGTTTTTT	CASSPTGGTGELFF
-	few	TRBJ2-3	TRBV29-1	TGCAGCGTTGGGCTTCTCGATACGCAGTATTTT	CSVGLLDTQYF
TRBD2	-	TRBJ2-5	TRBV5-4	TGTGCCAGCAGCGCTACTAGCGGGAGACAGGAGACCCAGTACTTC	CASSATSGRQETQYF
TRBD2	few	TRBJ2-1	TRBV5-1	TGCGCCAGCAGCTTGGCGAGGACTAGCGGGGGGGCAAATGAGCAGTTCTTC	CASSLARTSGGANEQFF
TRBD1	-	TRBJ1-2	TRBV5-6	TGTGCCAGCAGCTTGAAAGGACAGGGTCATGGGTCCTATGGCTACACCTTC	CASSLKGQGHGSYGYTF
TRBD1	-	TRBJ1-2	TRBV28	TGTGCCAGCAGTGGGGGACAGGCGGTTCTCTATGGCTACACCTTC	CASSGGQAVLYGYTF